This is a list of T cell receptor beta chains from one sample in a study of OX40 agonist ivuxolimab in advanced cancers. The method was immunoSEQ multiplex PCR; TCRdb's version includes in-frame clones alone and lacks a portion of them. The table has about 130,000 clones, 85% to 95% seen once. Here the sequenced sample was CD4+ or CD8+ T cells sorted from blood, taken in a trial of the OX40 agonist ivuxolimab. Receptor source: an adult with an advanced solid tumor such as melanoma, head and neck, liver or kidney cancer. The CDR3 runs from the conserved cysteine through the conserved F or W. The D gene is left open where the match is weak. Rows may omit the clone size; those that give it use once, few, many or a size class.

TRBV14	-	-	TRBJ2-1	CASSHEGRGYNEQFF	TGTGCCAGCAGCCATGAAGGGAGAGGATACAATGAGCAGTTCTTC
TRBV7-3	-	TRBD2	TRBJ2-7	CASSFDSGRDEQYF	TGTGCCAGCAGCTTCGATAGCGGGAGAGACGAGCAGTACTTC
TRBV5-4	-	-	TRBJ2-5	CASSLDLREQETQYF	TGTGCCAGCAGCTTGGATTTAAGGGAGCAAGAGACCCAGTACTTC
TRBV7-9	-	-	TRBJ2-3	CASSGPAMIDTQYF	TGTGCCAGCAGCGGACCGGCTATGATAGATACGCAGTATTTT
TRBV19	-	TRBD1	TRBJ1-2	CASSQTGVGYYGYTF	TGTGCCAGTAGTCAAACAGGGGTGGGGTACTATGGCTACACCTTC
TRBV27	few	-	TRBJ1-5	CASSHRDSNQPQHF	TGTGCCAGCAGTCACAGGGATAGCAATCAGCCCCAGCATTTT
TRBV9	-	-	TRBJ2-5	CASSDSSRIQETQYF	TGTGCCAGCAGCGATTCCAGCCGCATCCAAGAGACCCAGTACTTC
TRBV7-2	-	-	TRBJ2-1	CASSLVSSRGNEQFF	TGTGCCAGCAGCTTAGTGTCTAGCCGGGGGAATGAGCAGTTCTTC
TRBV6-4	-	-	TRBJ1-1	CASRVTRYTEAFF	TGTGCCAGCAGGGTTACAAGATACACTGAAGCTTTCTTT
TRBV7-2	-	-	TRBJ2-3	CASSPWLGRTDTQYF	TGTGCCAGCAGCCCCTGGTTGGGCCGCACAGATACGCAGTATTTT
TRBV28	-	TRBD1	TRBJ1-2	CASSGTGYHYGYTF	TGTGCCAGCAGCGGGACAGGGTACCACTATGGCTACACCTTC
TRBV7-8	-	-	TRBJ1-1	CASSLMFDLTEAFF	TGTGCCAGCAGCCTAATGTTTGATCTCACTGAAGCTTTCTTT
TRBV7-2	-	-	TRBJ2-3	CASSSGQTTDTQYF	TGTGCCAGCAGCTCCGGACAGACCACAGATACGCAGTATTTT
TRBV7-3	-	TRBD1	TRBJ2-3	CASSSGQGFADTQYF	TGTGCCAGCAGCTCGGGACAGGGGTTCGCAGATACGCAGTATTTT
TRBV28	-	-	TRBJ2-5	CASSPSLRETQYF	TGTGCCAGCAGTCCATCACTACGGGAGACCCAGTACTTC
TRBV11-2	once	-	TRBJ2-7	CASSPPRWGMSSYEQYF	TGTGCCAGCAGCCCACCACGGTGGGGAATGAGCTCCTACGAGCAGTACTTC
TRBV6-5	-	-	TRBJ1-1	CASSYTGHTEAFF	TGTGCCAGCAGTTATACAGGGCACACTGAAGCTTTCTTT
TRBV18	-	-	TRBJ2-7	CASSTCQGCEQYF	TGTGCCAGCTCAACTTGTCAGGGTTGCGAGCAGTACTTC
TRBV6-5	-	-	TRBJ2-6	CASSYGGTGANVLTF	TGTGCCAGCAGTTACGGGGGAACCGGGGCCAACGTCCTGACTTTC
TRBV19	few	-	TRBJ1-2	CASSTDRQLSYGYTF	TGTGCCAGTAGTACCGACAGGCAGTTATCCTATGGCTACACCTTC
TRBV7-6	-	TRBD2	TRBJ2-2	CASSLLDPAGRAPGELFF	TGTGCCAGCAGCTTACTGGACCCGGCCGGGAGGGCCCCCGGGGAGCTGTTTTTT
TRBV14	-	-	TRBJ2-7	CASSQAGTQLYEQYF	TGTGCCAGCAGCCAGGCCGGGACTCAACTCTACGAGCAGTACTTC
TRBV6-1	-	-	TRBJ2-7	CATAGLYEQYF	TGTGCCACCGCCGGTCTTTACGAGCAGTACTTC
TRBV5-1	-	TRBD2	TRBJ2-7	CASSSSSGAYEQYF	TGCGCCAGCAGCTCTTCTAGCGGTGCCTACGAGCAGTACTTC
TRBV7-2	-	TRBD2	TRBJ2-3	CASSPGRASTDTQYF	TGTGCCAGCAGCCCGGGGAGGGCAAGCACAGATACGCAGTATTTT
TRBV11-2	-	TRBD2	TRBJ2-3	CASSLAGGGGTDTQYF	TGTGCCAGCAGCTTAGCGGGGGGAGGCGGAACAGATACGCAGTATTTT
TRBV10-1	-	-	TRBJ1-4	CASSPTRQPNEKLFF	TGCGCCAGCAGTCCAACAAGACAGCCCAATGAAAAACTGTTTTTT
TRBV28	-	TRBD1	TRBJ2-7	CASSSGTGNYEQYF	TGTGCCAGCAGTTCCGGGACAGGGAACTACGAGCAGTACTTC
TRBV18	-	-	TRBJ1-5	CASSPPHGQGTQPQHF	TGTGCCAGCTCACCACCTCATGGTCAGGGGACTCAGCCCCAGCATTTT
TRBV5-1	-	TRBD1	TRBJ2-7	CASSNGQGNNGEQYF	TGCGCCAGCAGCAACGGACAGGGAAATAATGGGGAGCAGTACTTC
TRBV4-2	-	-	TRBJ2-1	CASSQRSGSYNEQFF	TGTGCCAGCAGCCAGCGGTCCGGCTCCTACAATGAGCAGTTCTTC
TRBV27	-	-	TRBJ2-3	CASSREIRFMRQYF	TGTGCCAGCAGTCGAGAGATCCGTTTTATGAGGCAGTATTTT
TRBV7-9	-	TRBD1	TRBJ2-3	CASSQQGAPDTQYF	TGTGCCAGCAGCCAACAGGGGGCCCCAGATACGCAGTATTTT
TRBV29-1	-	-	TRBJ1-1	CSVEDNTEAFF	TGCAGCGTTGAAGATAACACTGAAGCTTTCTTT
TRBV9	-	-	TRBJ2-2	CASSVGVTGTGELFF	TGTGCCAGCAGCGTAGGGGTCACCGGCACCGGGGAGCTGTTTTTT
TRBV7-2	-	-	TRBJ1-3	CASSLTAPGNTIYF	TGTGCCAGCAGCTTGACGGCCCCTGGAAACACCATATATTTT
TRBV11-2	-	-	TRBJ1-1	CASSLVRQNKAFF	TGTGCCAGCAGCTTAGTAAGGCAGAACAAAGCTTTCTTT
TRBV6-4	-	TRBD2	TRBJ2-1	CASSDAVSGSVGEQFF	TGTGCCAGCAGTGACGCAGTTAGCGGGAGTGTGGGTGAGCAGTTCTTC
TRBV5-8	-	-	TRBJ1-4	CASSYDRNEKLFF	TGTGCCAGCAGTTATGACAGGAATGAAAAACTGTTTTTT
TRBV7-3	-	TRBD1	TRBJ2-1	CASSLQQGDNDEQFF	TGTGCCAGCAGCCTTCAACAGGGGGATAACGATGAGCAGTTCTTC
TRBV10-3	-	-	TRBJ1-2	CAINSRGFYGYTF	TGTGCCATCAATAGCAGGGGATTCTATGGCTACACCTTC
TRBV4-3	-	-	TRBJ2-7	CASSQEPGPYEQYF	TGCGCCAGCAGCCAAGAACCGGGGCCCTACGAGCAGTACTTC
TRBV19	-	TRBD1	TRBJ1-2	CASRTGQDRYGYTF	TGTGCCAGTAGGACAGGGCAAGATCGCTATGGCTACACCTTC
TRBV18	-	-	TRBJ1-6	CASSPPGHRANSPLHF	TGTGCCAGCTCACCACCGGGACATCGGGCAAATTCACCCCTCCACTTT
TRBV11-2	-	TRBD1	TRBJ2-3	CASSQGDRGTDTQYF	TGTGCCAGCAGCCAAGGGGACAGGGGGACAGATACGCAGTATTTT
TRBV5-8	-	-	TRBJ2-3	CASSLVMVGADTQYF	TGTGCCAGCAGCTTGGTTATGGTAGGGGCCGATACGCAGTATTTT
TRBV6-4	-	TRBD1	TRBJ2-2	CASRQGQGDTGELFF	TGTGCCAGCAGACAGGGACAGGGGGACACCGGGGAGCTGTTTTTT
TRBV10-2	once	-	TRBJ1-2	CASEGTDYGYTF	TGCGCCAGTGAGGGGACCGACTATGGCTACACCTTC
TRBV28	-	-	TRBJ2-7	CASSLRQASHEQYF	TGTGCCAGCAGTCTCCGACAGGCCAGCCACGAGCAGTACTTC